This passage covers 8 T cell receptor beta chains from one sample sequenced in a study of cytomegalovirus exposure and HLA in healthy donors. Use of 60 Vbeta and 13 Jbeta primers characterized the PCR. Libraries were prepared by immunoSEQ multiplex PCR; TCRdb keeps only in-frame clonotypes and omits some of them. Found here are 140,000 to 150,000 clones, around three quarters of them singletons; the top ten hold around 3%. The sequencing sample was made of PBMCs. Receptors originate from a man aged 40-55 years in good health and CMV-seropositive.

This clone is medium-sized in the sample. V gene TRBV19 combines with J gene TRBJ2-7; 13 bases line up with TRBD2. The V segment lost 6 bases and the J segment 5 bases; nucleotides outside the gene matches: 7. From germline, CDR1 is LNHDA and CDR2 SQIVND (reference sequence). The CDR3 runs to 15 residues. Written as DNA, the CDR3 is TGTGCCAGTAGCCGGACTAGCGGGAGTCTCGACGAGCAGTACTTC. It is translated as CASSRTSGSLDEQYF. Complete variable domain (other parts from reference TRBV19 and TRBJ2-7): DGGITQSPKYLFRKEGQNVTLSCEQNLNHDAMYWYRQDPGQGLRLIYYSQIVNDFQKGDIAEGYSVSREKKESFPLTVTSAQKNPTAFYLCASSRTSGSLDEQYFGPGTRLTVT.

The chain recombines TRBV5-6 with TRBJ2-4, with a weak D call TRBD1 (6 bases). The germline V and J ends were trimmed by 2 bases and 6 bases, with 9 bases remaining between them. CDR3 length: 13 residues. CDR1 is SGHDT, CDR2 YYEEEE, per germline. The CDR3 nucleotides are TGTGCCAGCAGCTTTCGGGACACAAACATTCAGTACTTC. Its translation is CASSFRDTNIQYF.

The V and J genes are TRBV6-5 and TRBJ2-3; TRBD2 matches 8 bases. CDR3 length equals 16 residues. Trimming removed 4 bases from V and 1 base from J; junction bases left unmatched: 7. Germline V gene data show CDR1 as MNHEY and CDR2 as SVGAGI. The CDR3 protein is CASSSRSGKRTDTQYF. As DNA, the CDR3 is TGTGCCAGCAGTTCACGTAGCGGGAAGCGCACAGATACGCAGTATTTT.

This clone was found a few times. V usage is TRBV18 and J usage is TRBJ2-7; D not certain. CDR3 length: 15 amino acids. Trimming removed 2 bases from V and 0 bases from J, with 11 bases in between. Germline loops: CDR1 KGHSH, CDR2 LQKENI. The CDR3 coding sequence is TGTGCCAGCTCACCATTGACGGGTCTCTCCTACGAGCAGTACTTC. It encodes CASSPLTGLSYEQYF.

The chain combines TRBV7-9 with TRBJ2-7; no clear D. This CDR3 has 12 amino acids. CDR1 SEHNR and CDR2 FQNEAQ come from the germline V gene (reference sequence). V was shortened by 8 bases and J by 2 bases, with 10 bases between the two germline ends. The CDR3 bases are TGTGCCAGCGTTTCTTTAGCCTACGAGCAGTACTTC. It encodes CASVSLAYEQYF.

The chain joins TRBV5-4 to TRBJ1-2, with D tentatively TRBD1 (5 bases). Between the trimmed V and J ends, which lost 3 bases and 4 bases, there was a span of 16 bases. Germline V gives CDR1 SGHNT, CDR2 YYREEE (reference sequence). This CDR3 comprises 15 residues. The DNA of the CDR3 is TGTGCCAGCAGCTGGGTGCAGGGTGTCGGCTATGGCTACACCTTC. This sequence encodes CASSWVQGVGYGYTF.

This chain connects TRBV5-4 to TRBJ2-1; 7 bases map to TRBD2. Trimming cost V 4 bases and J 0 bases; bases outside gene matches: 13. Germline lookup yields CDR1 SGHNT and CDR2 YYREEE (reference sequence). The CDR3 length is 18 residues. The DNA for the CDR3 is TGTGCCAGCAGCAGCGGGGCCAGGCAAGGCAGCTCCTACAATGAGCAGTTCTTC. It is translated as CASSSGARQGSSYNEQFF.

This rearrangement joins TRBV29-1 to TRBJ2-7, with 11 bases identical to TRBD2. Germline loops: CDR1 SQVTM, CDR2 ANQGSEA. The CDR3 extends over 16 amino acids. Trimming at V came to 2 bases and at J to 10 bases, leaving 16 bases not matched to a gene. In DNA, the CDR3 is TGCAGCGTTGAACATAGACTAGCGGGAACGAGAGGGGAACAGTACTTC. Translation: CSVEHRLAGTRGEQYF.